The subject of this entry is one T cell receptor (beta chain). This sample was taken from a study of cytomegalovirus exposure and HLA in healthy donors. The CDR3 sequence is 14 residues long. Germline V gives CDR1 MDHEN, CDR2 SYDVKM. The V segment lost 6 bases and the J segment 4 bases; nucleotides outside the gene matches: 9. PCR used 60 Vbeta primers and 13 Jbeta primers. Generated by immunoSEQ multiplex PCR, the TCRdb table keeps only in-frame clones and is missing some. The sample records about 140,000 clones, approximately 86% being singletons. The origin of this receptor is a woman aged 40 to 55 in good health and CMV-seronegative. This chain links TRBV28 with TRBJ2-7, with 7 bases identical to TRBD1. The source material was PBMCs. This CDR3 is CASRARTGAYEQYF. The DNA for the CDR3 is TGTGCCAGCAGAGCACGGACAGGTGCGTACGAGCAGTACTTC.